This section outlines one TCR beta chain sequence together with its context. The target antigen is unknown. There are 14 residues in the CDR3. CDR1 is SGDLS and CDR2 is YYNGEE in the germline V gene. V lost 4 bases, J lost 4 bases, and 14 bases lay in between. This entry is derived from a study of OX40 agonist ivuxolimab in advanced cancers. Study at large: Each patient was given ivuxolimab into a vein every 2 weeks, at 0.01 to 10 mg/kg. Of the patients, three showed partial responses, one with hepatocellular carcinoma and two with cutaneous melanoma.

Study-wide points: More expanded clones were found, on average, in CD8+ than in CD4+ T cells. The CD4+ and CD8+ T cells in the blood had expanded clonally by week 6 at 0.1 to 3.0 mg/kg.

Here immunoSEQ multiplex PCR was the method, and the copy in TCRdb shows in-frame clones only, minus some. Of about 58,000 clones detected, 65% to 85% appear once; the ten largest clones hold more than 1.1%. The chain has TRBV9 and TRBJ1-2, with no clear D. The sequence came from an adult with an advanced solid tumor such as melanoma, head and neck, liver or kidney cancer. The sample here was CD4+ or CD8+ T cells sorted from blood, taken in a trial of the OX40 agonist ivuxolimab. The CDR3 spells CASSNRAVSYGYTF. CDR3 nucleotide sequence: TGTGCCAGCAGCAACCGGGCCGTTAGCTATGGCTACACCTTC.